The 29 T cell receptor beta chains below were found in one sample sequenced in a study of T cells in localized non-small cell lung cancer. Here immunoSEQ multiplex PCR was the method, and the copy in TCRdb shows in-frame clones only, minus some. The data contain about 82,000 clones, 80% of them seen just once; the ten biggest clones take up about 19%. This specimen consisted of PBMCs, obtained before any cancer treatment. These receptor sequences come from a man aged 40 to 75 with stage II squamous cell lung carcinoma.

Only one count was recorded for this clone. The chain has TRBV28 and TRBJ2-7; 10 bases fit TRBD1. The CDR3 consists of 14 residues. The germline V gene encodes CDR1 MDHEN and CDR2 SYDVKM. The V and J ends lost 5 bases and 6 bases, in that order; junction bases with no gene match: 7. Here the CDR3 DNA reads TGTGCCAGCAGTCCTCCGACAGGGGGCTCCGAGCAGTACTTC. Amino acid sequence: CASSPPTGGSEQYF. The variable domain in full, completed from reference TRBV28 and TRBJ2-7, reads DVKVTQSSRYLVKRTGEKVFLECVQDMDHENMFWYRQDPGLGLRLIYFSYDVKMKEKGDIPEGYSVSREKKERFSLILESASTNQTSMYLCASSPPTGGSEQYFGPGTRLTVT.

The J gene is TRBJ2-3, the V gene TRBV19, with TRBD1 matching over 8 bases. From germline, CDR1 is LNHDA and CDR2 SQIVND (reference sequence). The CDR3 is made up of 16 amino acids. Unmatched junction bases numbered 7, after V lost 3 bases and J lost 2 bases. In DNA form, the CDR3 reads TGTGCCAGTAGTATGATGACAGGGGCGGTCACAGATACGCAGTATTTT. As protein: CASSMMTGAVTDTQYF.

V is TRBV4-2 and J is TRBJ2-2; 7 nucleotides match TRBD2. The CDR3 is 14 amino acids. Per germline, CDR1 LGHNA and CDR2 YNFKEQ. The V segment lost 1 base and the J segment 5 bases; nucleotides outside the gene matches: 1. CDR3 region: CASSQVGRTGELFF. In DNA, the CDR3 is TGTGCCAGCAGCCAAGTCGGGAGGACCGGGGAGCTGTTTTTT.

The chain couples TRBV19 to TRBJ1-5; 9 nucleotides agree with TRBD1. Germline V lookup: CDR1 LNHDA, CDR2 SQIVND (reference sequence). This CDR3 region has 13 residues. Trimming cost V 6 bases and J 6 bases; bases outside gene matches: 3. CDR3 DNA: TGTGCCAGTAGCCCGACAGGGGGTCAGCCCCAGCATTTT. The encoded protein is CASSPTGGQPQHF.

The genes are TRBV27 and TRBJ2-1; a possible D gene is TRBD2 (6 bases). V shed 5 bases and J shed 4 bases, with 21 bases lying between them. CDR1 MNHEY and CDR2 SMNVEV come from the germline V gene (reference sequence). The CDR3 sequence is 17 residues long. CDR3 nucleotides: TGTGCCAGCAGTCCCCCGTTTGGGGACTCGATGTACAATGAGCAGTTCTTC. Amino acids: CASSPPFGDSMYNEQFF.

This chain joins TRBV5-6 and TRBJ2-2; D gene ambiguous. The CDR3 sequence is 15 residues long. V was shortened by 4 bases and J by 1 base, with 11 bases between the two germline ends. Germline CDR1 and CDR2: SGHDT and YYEEEE. CDR3 bases: TGTGCCAGCAGCCGGTATGAGATGAACACCGGGGAGCTGTTTTTT. Its translation is CASSRYEMNTGELFF.

The chain uses TRBV29-1 and TRBJ2-3; 7 bases align to TRBD2. The CDR3 has 15 amino acids. Germline assignment: CDR1 SQVTM and CDR2 ANQGSEA. V trimming: 0 bases; J trimming: 7 bases; junction bases outside the gene matches: 10. CDR3 nucleotide sequence: TGCAGCGTTGAAGACAGCGGCCGGGGGACTAATACGCAGTATTTT. It codes for CSVEDSGRGTNTQYF.

The chain is built from TRBV4-1 and TRBJ1-5; D gene uncertain. The V gene's germline CDR1 is MGHRA and CDR2 YSYEKL. This CDR3 comprises 18 residues. Between the trimmed V and J ends, which lost 3 bases and 1 base, there was a span of 19 bases. The CDR3 region is CASSQTPGRVDSNQPQHF. The DNA of the CDR3 is TGCGCCAGCAGCCAGACCCCCGGAAGGGTGGACAGCAATCAGCCCCAGCATTTT.

This rearrangement joins TRBV7-6 to TRBJ1-1; D ambiguous. V lost 5 bases and J 0 bases, leaving 7 bases between the germline ends. The CDR3 loop spans 13 amino acids. The V gene's germline CDR1 is SGHVS and CDR2 FNYEAQ. As DNA, the CDR3 is TGTGCCAGCAGCCCGGGGATGAACACTGAAGCTTTCTTT. As protein: CASSPGMNTEAFF.

The chain carries TRBV6-6 and TRBJ2-7; the D is unclear. The V gene's germline CDR1 is MNHNY and CDR2 SVGAGI (reference sequence). V lost 2 bases and J lost 6, with 11 bases in between. This CDR3 has 13 residues. The chain's CDR3 is CASSYAAGFEQYF. The DNA for the CDR3 is TGTGCCAGCAGTTACGCGGCAGGCTTCGAGCAGTACTTC.

The genes are TRBV5-6 and TRBJ2-2; 11 bases fit TRBD2. Germline-derived CDR1 and CDR2 are SGHDT and YYEEEE. The CDR3 contains 18 residues. V lost 6 bases to trimming and J lost 3 bases; unmatched junction nucleotides: 13. The CDR3 spells CASTNFLTSGGYTGELFF. The CDR3 DNA is TGTGCCAGCACGAACTTCTTAACTAGCGGGGGTTACACCGGGGAGCTGTTTTTT.

The V gene is TRBV6-5, the J gene TRBJ2-5, with TRBD2 identical over 8 bases. Germline lookup yields CDR1 MNHEY and CDR2 SVGAGI. Unmatched junction bases numbered 4, after V lost 2 bases and J lost 5 bases. The CDR3 has 14 residues. The CDR3 nucleotides are TGTGCCAGCAGTTACGCTAGCGGGCTGGAGACCCAGTACTTC. It yields the protein CASSYASGLETQYF.

Only a few counts were recorded for this clone. The CDR3 DNA reads TGTGCCAGCAGTCCCCTCGGTAGCCCTGAAGCTTTCTTT. As protein: CASSPLGSPEAFF. The chain has TRBV6-1 and TRBJ1-1; no firm D call. Germline V gives CDR1 MNHNS, CDR2 SASEGT. The CDR3 contains 13 residues. Deletions cut 5 bases from V and 6 bases from J, with 13 bases between.

This clone has just one count. The rearrangement joins TRBV11-2 to TRBJ2-7; either TRBD1 or TRBD2 may supply D (6 bases each). This CDR3 is 15 amino acids long. Germline V gives CDR1 SGHAT, CDR2 FQNNGV. V lost 5 bases and J 0 bases, leaving 14 bases between the germline ends. The CDR3 protein is CASSATGGSSYEQYF. CDR3 sequence (DNA): TGTGCCAGCAGCGCGACCGGGGGCAGCTCCTACGAGCAGTACTTC. Using reference TRBV11-2 and TRBJ2-7 for the parts outside the CDR3, the full variable domain is EAGVAQSPRYKIIEKRQSVAFWCNPISGHATLYWYQQILGQGPKLLIQFQNNGVVDDSQLPKDRFSAERLKGVDSTLKIQPAKLEDSAVYLCASSATGGSSYEQYFGPGTRLTVT.

This chain links TRBV5-4 with TRBJ1-1; D possibly corresponds to TRBD1 (5 bases). The CDR3 totals 17 residues. With 3 bases removed from V and 2 bases from J, the gap between germline ends came to 20 bases. Germline V gives CDR1 SGHNT, CDR2 YYREEE (reference sequence). The CDR3 DNA follows: TGTGCCAGCAGCTACCCCCCACGGTTAGGGGAAAACACTGAAGCTTTCTTT. Amino acids: CASSYPPRLGENTEAFF.

The CDR3 spells CASSRSRTGGGETQYF. The DNA for the CDR3 is TGTGCCAGCAGTAGGTCCCGGACAGGGGGCGGGGAGACCCAGTACTTC. The chain joins TRBV25-1 to TRBJ2-5; 11 nucleotides match TRBD1. The V gene's germline CDR1 is MGHDK and CDR2 SYGVNS. With V trimmed by 5 bases and J by 5 bases, 10 bases remained unmatched. This CDR3 is built from 16 residues. Together with reference TRBV25-1 and TRBJ2-5, the CDR3 gives the full variable domain: EADIYQTPRYLVIGTGKKITLECSQTMGHDKMYWYQQDPGMELHLIHYSYGVNSTEKGDLSSESTVSRIRTEHFPLTLESARPSHTSQYLCASSRSRTGGGETQYFGPGTRLLVL.

A single count supports this clone. The DNA is left out, because the CDR3 cannot be placed on it with certainty; the CDR3 is given as TCRdb lists it. The chain joins TRBV28 to TRBJ1-1. The CDR3 has 12 amino acids, counting both end residues. CDR1 and CDR2 (germline): MDHEN, SYDVKM. CDR3 in amino acids: CASSRYTFGAFF.

This clone was recorded a few times. The chain joins TRBV5-1 to TRBJ1-6; weak D call: TRBD1 (5 bases). This CDR3 is 16 amino acids long. From germline, CDR1 is SGHRS and CDR2 YFSETQ. V was clipped by 0 bases and J by 7 bases, with 14 bases between them. This CDR3 reads CASSLAGDTRNSPLHF. CDR3 bases: TGCGCCAGCAGCTTGGCGGGGGATACGCGCAATTCACCCCTCCACTTT.

The chain combines TRBV27 with TRBJ2-5; TRBD1 matches 8 bases. This CDR3 is built from 15 residues. Germline loops: CDR1 MNHEY, CDR2 SMNVEV (reference sequence). V shed 3 bases and J 6 bases; nucleotides not matched to a gene: 9. The CDR3 region has the DNA TGTGCCAGCAGTTTTACCCGGACAGGGCCGAAGACCCAGTACTTC. Protein product: CASSFTRTGPKTQYF.

This clone turned up a few times. The chain has TRBV18 and TRBJ2-5, with a weak D call TRBD2 (5 bases). Germline CDR1 reads KGHSH; CDR2 reads LQKENI. The CDR3 contains 16 residues. With 3 bases removed from V and 3 bases from J, the gap between germline ends came to 17 bases. The CDR3: CASSPQRGLPEETQYF. The CDR3, as DNA: TGTGCCAGCTCACCTCAACGAGGGTTGCCGGAAGAGACCCAGTACTTC. Full variable domain (rest looked up from reference TRBV18 and TRBJ2-5): NAGVMQNPRHLVRRRGQEARLRCSPMKGHSHVYWYRQLPEEGLKFMVYLQKENIIDESGMPKERFSAEFPKEGPSILRIQQVVRGDSAAYFCASSPQRGLPEETQYFGPGTRLLVL.

The sample holds one count of this clone. This chain joins TRBV9 and TRBJ2-7; D possibly corresponds to TRBD1 (5 bases). Trimming removed 3 bases from V and 3 bases from J, with 7 bases in between. Germline lookup yields CDR1 SGDLS and CDR2 YYNGEE. The CDR3 is 12 residues long. The CDR3 DNA follows: TGTGCCAGCAGCGCAACAGGCTACGAGCAGTACTTC. Its protein product is CASSATGYEQYF.

This chain joins TRBV7-2 and TRBJ2-3; 12 bases match TRBD2. Trimming at V came to 6 bases and at J to 4 bases, leaving 5 bases not matched to a gene. The CDR3 consists of 15 residues. Looked up from germline, CDR1 is SGHTA and CDR2 is FQGNSA. In nucleotides, the CDR3 is TGTGCCAGCAGATCTAGCGGGAGGGCTGCAGATACGCAGTATTTT. This gives the protein CASRSSGRAADTQYF.

This chain uses TRBV5-4 with TRBJ2-7, with TRBD1 matching over 8 bases. Looked up from germline, CDR1 is SGHNT and CDR2 is YYREEE (reference sequence). V trimming: 1 base; J trimming: 3 bases; junction bases outside the gene matches: 9. This CDR3 has 16 amino acids. The CDR3 reads CASSLMGQGANYEQYF. CDR3 sequence (DNA): TGTGCCAGCAGCTTGATGGGCCAGGGGGCAAACTACGAGCAGTACTTC.

This clone was seen a few times. The V and J genes are TRBV6-5 and TRBJ1-1; D gene unclear. The germline gives CDR1 MNHEY, CDR2 SVGAGI. The CDR3 has 14 amino acids. V was trimmed by 2 bases and J by 4 bases, leaving 11 bases between them. The CDR3 loop is CASSYALDGTEAFF. As DNA, the CDR3 is TGTGCCAGCAGTTACGCGCTCGATGGCACTGAAGCTTTCTTT.

V and J are TRBV28 and TRBJ2-7, with D perhaps matching TRBD1 (6 bases). This CDR3 has 16 residues. Looked up from germline, CDR1 is MDHEN and CDR2 is SYDVKM. Trimming took 6 bases from V and 3 from J, leaving 21 bases between them. CDR3 sequence reads: CASRPPTGTLIYEQYF. The CDR3 DNA is TGTGCCAGCAGGCCCCCTACCGGGACACTGATCTACGAGCAGTACTTC.

The V and J genes are TRBV6-6 and TRBJ2-5; D is ambiguous. This CDR3 is 12 amino acids long. V was cut by 4 bases and J by 1 base, with 4 bases left in between. Germline lookup yields CDR1 MNHNY and CDR2 SVGAGI (reference sequence). The CDR3 bases are TGTGCCAGCAGTTTCCCCCAAGAGACCCAGTACTTC. Amino acids: CASSFPQETQYF.

This sequence joins TRBV19 and TRBJ1-2; D is unclear. CDR3 size: 15 residues. Germline V gives CDR1 LNHDA, CDR2 SQIVND (reference sequence). The V end was cut by 6 bases, the J end by 3 bases, with 17 bases between. CDR3 nucleotide sequence: TGTGCCAGTAGGAGACCCACCGGTGCCCACTATGGCTACACCTTC. It codes for CASRRPTGAHYGYTF.

V and J are TRBV18 and TRBJ2-1; D call uncertain. CDR3 length: 14 residues. Germline CDR1 reads KGHSH; CDR2 reads LQKENI. Trimming removed 3 bases from V and 7 bases from J, with 13 bases in between. CDR3 coding DNA: TGTGCCAGCTCACCTATCCGCAGCCAAAATGAGCAGTTCTTC. Translated, it gives CASSPIRSQNEQFF.

This sequence joins TRBV25-1 and TRBJ1-6; no definite D call. The CDR3 sequence is 14 residues long. With 5 bases removed from V and 7 bases from J, the gap between germline ends came to 12 bases. The germline gives CDR1 MGHDK, CDR2 SYGVNS. The CDR3 nucleotides are TGTGCCAGCAGTCCTCCGGAAGGGAATTCACCCCTCCACTTT. It yields the protein CASSPPEGNSPLHF.